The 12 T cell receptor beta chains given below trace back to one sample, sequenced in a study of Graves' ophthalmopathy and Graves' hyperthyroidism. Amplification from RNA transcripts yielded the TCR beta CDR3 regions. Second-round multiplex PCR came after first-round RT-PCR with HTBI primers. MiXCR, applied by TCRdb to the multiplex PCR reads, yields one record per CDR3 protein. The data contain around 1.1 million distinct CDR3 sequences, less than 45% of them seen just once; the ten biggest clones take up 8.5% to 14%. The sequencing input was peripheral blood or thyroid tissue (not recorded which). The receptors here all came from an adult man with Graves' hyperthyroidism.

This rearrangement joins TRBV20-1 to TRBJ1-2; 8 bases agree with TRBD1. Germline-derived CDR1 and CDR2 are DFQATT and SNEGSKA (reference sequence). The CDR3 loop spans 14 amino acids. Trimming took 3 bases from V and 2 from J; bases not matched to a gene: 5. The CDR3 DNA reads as TGCAGTGCTAGCGAAGGACAGGGCAACTATGGCTACACCTTC. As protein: CSASEGQGNYGYTF.

The CDR3 is CASSLGTEANYGYTF. The CDR3 DNA is TGTGCCAGCAGTTTAGGTACGGAGGCTAACTATGGCTACACCTTC. The rearrangement links TRBV28 to TRBJ1-2; the D is unclear. CDR3 length equals 15 residues. Germline-derived CDR1 and CDR2 are MDHEN and SYDVKM. Deletions cut 2 bases from V and 0 bases from J, with 10 bases between.

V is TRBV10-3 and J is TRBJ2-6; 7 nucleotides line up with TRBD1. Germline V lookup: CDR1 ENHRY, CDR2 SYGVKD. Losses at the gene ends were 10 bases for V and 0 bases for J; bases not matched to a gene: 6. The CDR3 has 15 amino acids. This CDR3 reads CASKGALSGANVLTF. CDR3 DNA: TGTGCCAGCAAGGGGGCCCTCTCTGGGGCCAACGTCCTGACTTTC.

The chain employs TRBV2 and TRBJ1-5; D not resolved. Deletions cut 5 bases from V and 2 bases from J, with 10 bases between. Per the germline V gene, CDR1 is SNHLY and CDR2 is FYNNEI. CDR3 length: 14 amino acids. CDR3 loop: CASSTDDRNQPQHF. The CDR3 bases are TGTGCCAGCAGTACGGACGACCGCAATCAGCCCCAGCATTTT.

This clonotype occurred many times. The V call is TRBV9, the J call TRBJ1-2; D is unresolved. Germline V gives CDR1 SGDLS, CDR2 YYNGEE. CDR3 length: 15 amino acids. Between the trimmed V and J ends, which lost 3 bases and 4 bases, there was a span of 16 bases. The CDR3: CASSEALGQSYGYTF. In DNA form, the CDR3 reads TGTGCCAGCAGCGAGGCGTTAGGGCAGAGCTATGGCTACACCTTC.

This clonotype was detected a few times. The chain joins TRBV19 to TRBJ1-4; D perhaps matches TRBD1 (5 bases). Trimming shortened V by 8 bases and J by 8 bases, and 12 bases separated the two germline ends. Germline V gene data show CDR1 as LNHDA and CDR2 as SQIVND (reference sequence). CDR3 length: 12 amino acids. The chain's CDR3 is CASDDSWEKLFF. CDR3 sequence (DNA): TGTGCCAGTGACGACAGTTGGGAAAAACTGTTTTTT.

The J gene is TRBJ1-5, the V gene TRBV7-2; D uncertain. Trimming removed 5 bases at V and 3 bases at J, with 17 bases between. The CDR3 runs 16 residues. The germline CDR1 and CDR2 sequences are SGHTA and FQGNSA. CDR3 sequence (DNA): TGTGCCAGCAGCCCGCGATCCCAGAATAACAATCAGCCCCAGCATTTT. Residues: CASSPRSQNNNQPQHF.

The CDR3 protein is CASSPGGQMETQYF. CDR3 sequence (DNA): TGTGCCAGCAGCCCCGGGGGACAAATGGAGACCCAGTACTTC. The V call is TRBV2, the J call TRBJ2-5, with D perhaps matching TRBD1 or TRBD2 (6 bases each). The V and J ends lost 6 bases and 5 bases respectively, with 16 bases between them. The CDR3 covers 14 residues. CDR1 is SNHLY and CDR2 is FYNNEI in the germline V gene.

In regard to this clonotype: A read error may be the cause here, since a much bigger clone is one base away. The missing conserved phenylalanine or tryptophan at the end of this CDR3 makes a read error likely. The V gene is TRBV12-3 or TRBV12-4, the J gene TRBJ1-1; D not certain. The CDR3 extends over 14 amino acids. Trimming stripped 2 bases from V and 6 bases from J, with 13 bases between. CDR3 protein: CASSLFSRRSEAFL. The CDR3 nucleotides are TGTGCCAGCAGTTTATTTTCGAGGAGATCTGAAGCTTTCCTT.

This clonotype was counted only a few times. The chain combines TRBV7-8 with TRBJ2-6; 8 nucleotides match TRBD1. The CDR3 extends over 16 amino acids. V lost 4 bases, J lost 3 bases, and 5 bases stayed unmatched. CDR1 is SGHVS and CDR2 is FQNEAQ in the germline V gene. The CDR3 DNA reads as TGTGCCAGCAGCTCCCAGGGGGCGCTTGGGGCCAACGTCCTGACTTTC. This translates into CASSSQGALGANVLTF.

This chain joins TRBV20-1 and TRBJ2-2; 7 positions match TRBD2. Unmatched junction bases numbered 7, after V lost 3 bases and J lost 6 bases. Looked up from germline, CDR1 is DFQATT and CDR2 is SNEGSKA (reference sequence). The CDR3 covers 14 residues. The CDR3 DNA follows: TGCAGTGCTAGGTACATAGCGGGCGCCGGGGAGCTGTTTTTT. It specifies CSARYIAGAGELFF.

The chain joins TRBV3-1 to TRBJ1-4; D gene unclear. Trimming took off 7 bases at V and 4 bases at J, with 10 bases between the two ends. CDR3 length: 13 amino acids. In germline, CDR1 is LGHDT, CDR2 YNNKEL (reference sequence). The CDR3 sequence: CASNRLGNEKLFF. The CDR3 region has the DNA TGTGCCAGCAACCGCCTTGGTAATGAAAAACTGTTTTTT. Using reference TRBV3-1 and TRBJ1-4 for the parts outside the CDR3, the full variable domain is DTAVSQTPKYLVTQMGNDKSIKCEQNLGHDTMYWYKQDSKKFLKIMFSYNNKELIINETVPNRFSPKSPDKAHLNLHINSLELGDSAVYFCASNRLGNEKLFFGSGTQLSVL.